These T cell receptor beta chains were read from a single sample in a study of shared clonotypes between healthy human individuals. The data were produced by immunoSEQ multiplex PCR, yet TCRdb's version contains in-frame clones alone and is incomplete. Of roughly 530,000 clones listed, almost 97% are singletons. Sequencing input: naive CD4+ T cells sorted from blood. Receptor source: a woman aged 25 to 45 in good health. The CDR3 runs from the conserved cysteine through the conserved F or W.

cdr3_aa: CSVRTGDPSYGYTF; v_call: TRBV29-1; j_call: TRBJ1-2
cdr3_aa: CASSSLGPPPGGTQYF; v_call: TRBV28; j_call: TRBJ2-5
cdr3_aa: CASSHPRRGSGEKLFF; v_call: TRBV4-1; j_call: TRBJ1-4
cdr3_aa: CASSLGGLYEQYF; v_call: TRBV28; j_call: -
cdr3_aa: CASSETTQEETQYF; v_call: TRBV2; j_call: TRBJ2-5
cdr3_aa: CASSGRADPANEQFF; v_call: TRBV5-1; j_call: TRBJ2-1
cdr3_aa: CASSTGLAGVKYEQYF; v_call: TRBV5-1; j_call: TRBJ2-7
cdr3_aa: CASSFRTSGYEQYF; v_call: TRBV28; j_call: TRBJ2-7
cdr3_aa: CASSLLAGADWDEQFF; v_call: TRBV5-1; j_call: TRBJ2-1
cdr3_aa: CASSQVLTGELFF; v_call: TRBV14; j_call: TRBJ2-2
cdr3_aa: CASSPPGAAQETQYF; v_call: TRBV18; j_call: TRBJ2-5
cdr3_aa: CASSLGTGNQPQHF; v_call: TRBV5-1; j_call: TRBJ1-5
cdr3_aa: CASSFTGTGANVLTF; v_call: TRBV27; j_call: TRBJ2-6
cdr3_aa: CASIIPLPLAGVSYNEQFF; v_call: TRBV10-1; j_call: TRBJ2-1
cdr3_aa: CASSVIRGGNTEAFF; v_call: TRBV5-1; j_call: TRBJ1-1
cdr3_aa: CASSQGGEETQYF; v_call: TRBV5-1; j_call: TRBJ2-5
cdr3_aa: CASRTGGTNEKLFF; v_call: TRBV6-1; j_call: TRBJ1-4
cdr3_aa: CASMKGVLAGGKDTQYF; v_call: TRBV28; j_call: TRBJ2-3
cdr3_aa: CASIRGSGEKLFF; v_call: TRBV2; j_call: TRBJ1-4
cdr3_aa: CASSSRTGVVDEQYF; v_call: TRBV19; j_call: TRBJ2-7